This T cell receptor (beta chain) was retrieved from a study of memory CD4+ T cells and cytomegalovirus serostatus. Some clones are missing from TCRdb's copy, which holds only in-frame ones; the method was immunoSEQ multiplex PCR. The data contain tens of thousands of clones, around 80% of them seen just once; the ten biggest clones take up more than 0.95%. The sort gate was single viable CD3+CD4+CD8-CD45RO+ cells for memory CD4+ T cells. Donors' CMV status reflects serum IgG against pp150, pp28, p38, p52. This CDR3 region has 16 residues. The germline V gene encodes CDR1 MGHDK and CDR2 SYGVNS. Unmatched junction bases numbered 7, after V lost 2 bases and J lost 7 bases.

The chain carries TRBV25-1 and TRBJ2-5; TRBD2 matches at 13 bases. The sequenced material came from memory CD4+ T cells from blood. The source of this sequence is an adult in good health and CMV-seronegative. CDR3 DNA: TGTGCCAGCAGTGAACTACTAGCGGGAGGGAGGGGGACCCAGTACTTC. It yields the protein CASSELLAGGRGTQYF.